The entry below describes one TCR beta chain. Its matching antigen is unknown. This entry comes from a study of T cell responses to AZD1222 COVID-19 vaccine. Notes on the study in general: Mostly white British, mostly female donors; authors suggested clonal diversity may be underestimated. Increases in Spike-specific TCR breadth and depth were seen after two AZD1222 doses. Vaccine-related CD4 TCRs covered spike, predominating at 160-218 and 743-854.

The CDR3 spans 13 residues. The germline V gene has CDR1 ENHRY and CDR2 SYGVKD. V dropped 10 bases and J dropped 0; count of bases not matched to a gene: 5. The assay was immunoSEQ multiplex PCR, and TCRdb's table has in-frame clones only and misses some. The sample holds approximately 180,000 clones, over 85% seen once. This TCR was sampled from an adult in good health. The sample consisted of peripheral blood, taken on day 0 of AZD1222 vaccination. V gene TRBV10-3 combines with J gene TRBJ1-1; 7 bases fit TRBD1. The CDR3, as DNA: TGTGCCACACGACAGGGACTGAACACTGAAGCTTTCTTT. It encodes CATRQGLNTEAFF.